This T cell receptor beta chain was profiled in a study of T cell changes during pregnancy in multiple sclerosis. J gave up 4 bases and V 1 base, and 0 bases lay outside the gene matches. Per germline, CDR1 SGHKS and CDR2 YYEKEE (reference sequence). The CDR3 loop spans 15 amino acids. The protocol was immunoSEQ multiplex PCR, while the TCRdb copy is restricted to in-frame clones and leaves out a portion. The table shows 75,000 to 100,000 clones, with 92% occurring only once. The receptor was isolated from a female donor with multiple sclerosis, enrolled in a pregnancy study. This chain connects TRBV5-5 to TRBJ2-3, with TRBD2 matching over 13 bases. The sequencing here drew on peripheral blood, taken after pregnancy. CDR3 amino acids: CASSLTSGGADTQYF. The CDR3 region has the DNA TGTGCCAGCAGCTTGACTAGCGGGGGGGCAGATACGCAGTATTTT.